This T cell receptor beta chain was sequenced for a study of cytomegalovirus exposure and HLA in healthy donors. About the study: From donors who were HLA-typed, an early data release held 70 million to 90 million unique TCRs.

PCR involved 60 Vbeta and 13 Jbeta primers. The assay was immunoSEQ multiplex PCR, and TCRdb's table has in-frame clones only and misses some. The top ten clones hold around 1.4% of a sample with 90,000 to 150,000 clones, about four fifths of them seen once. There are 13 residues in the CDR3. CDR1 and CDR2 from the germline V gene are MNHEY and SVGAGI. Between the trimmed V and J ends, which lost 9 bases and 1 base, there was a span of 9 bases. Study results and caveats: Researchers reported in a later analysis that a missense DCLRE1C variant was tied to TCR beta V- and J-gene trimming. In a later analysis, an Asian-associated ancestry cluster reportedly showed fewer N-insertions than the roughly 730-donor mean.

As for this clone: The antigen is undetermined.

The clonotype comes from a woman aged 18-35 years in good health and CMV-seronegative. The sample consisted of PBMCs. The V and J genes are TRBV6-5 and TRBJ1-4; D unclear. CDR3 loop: CASWRKTNEKLFF. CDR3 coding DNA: TGTGCCAGTTGGAGGAAAACTAATGAAAAACTGTTTTTT.